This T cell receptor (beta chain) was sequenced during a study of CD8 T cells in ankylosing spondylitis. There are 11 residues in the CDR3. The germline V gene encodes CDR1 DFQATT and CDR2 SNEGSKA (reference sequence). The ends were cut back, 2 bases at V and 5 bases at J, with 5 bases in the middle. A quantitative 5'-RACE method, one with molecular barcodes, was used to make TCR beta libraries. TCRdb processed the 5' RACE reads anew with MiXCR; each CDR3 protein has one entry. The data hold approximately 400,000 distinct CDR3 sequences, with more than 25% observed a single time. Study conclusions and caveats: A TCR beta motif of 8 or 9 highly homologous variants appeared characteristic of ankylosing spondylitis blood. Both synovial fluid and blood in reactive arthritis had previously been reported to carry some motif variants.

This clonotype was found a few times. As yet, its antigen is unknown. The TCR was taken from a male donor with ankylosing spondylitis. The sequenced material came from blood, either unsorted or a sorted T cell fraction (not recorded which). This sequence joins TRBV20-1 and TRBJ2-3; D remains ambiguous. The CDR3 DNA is TGCAGTGCTAGACTACTAGATACGCAGTATTTT. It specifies CSARLLDTQYF.